Listed here are 19 T cell receptor beta chains from one sample, sequenced in a study of blood T cells in healthy people across ages. A second PCR of about 7 to 12 cycles used a sample-barcoded 5' primer and a J-beta primer mix. TCRdb redid the calling of the 5' RACE reads with MiXCR, one entry per CDR3 protein. The sample includes approximately 830,000 distinct CDR3 sequences, around 68% of them seen just once. Sequenced input: blood. All receptors derive from a young man in good health.

This chain uses TRBV5-1 with TRBJ2-7; D is possibly TRBD2 (6 bases). Germline lookup yields CDR1 SGHRS and CDR2 YFSETQ. The CDR3 contains 14 residues. Trimming removed 4 bases at V and 3 bases at J, with 14 bases between. CDR3 coding DNA: TGCGCCAGCAGCGCGGGTAGCGGCAGCTACGAGCAGTACTTC. Residues: CASSAGSGSYEQYF.

V gene TRBV12-3 or TRBV12-4 combines with J gene TRBJ1-2, with D unclear. This CDR3 is built from 14 residues. The V end lost 3 bases, the J end lost 5 bases, and 13 bases lay between the germline ends. CDR3 amino acids: CASSFIRQEYGYTF. As DNA, the CDR3 is TGTGCCAGCAGTTTTATTAGGCAGGAGTATGGCTACACCTTC.

The rearrangement links TRBV4-2 to TRBJ1-2, with a possible D match to TRBD1 (5 bases). V gave up 0 bases and J gave up 2 bases, with 10 bases separating them. Germline-derived CDR1 and CDR2 are LGHNA and YNFKEQ. The CDR3 consists of 15 residues. CDR3 amino acids: CASSQDRQGNYGYTF. The DNA for the CDR3 is TGTGCCAGCAGCCAAGATCGGCAGGGAAACTATGGCTACACCTTC.

The chain combines TRBV2 with TRBJ2-4, with D unclear. The DNA end favors TRBJ2-5, so the J call may be wrong. The CDR3 loop spans 15 amino acids. Germline assignment: CDR1 SNHLY and CDR2 FYNNEI. The CDR3, as DNA: TGTGCCAGCACCTACGGACCTAGTTGGGAAGAGACCCAGTACTTC. Its protein is CASTYGPSWEETQYF.

The chain links TRBV20-1 to TRBJ1-2; no definite D call. The germline V gene has CDR1 DFQATT and CDR2 SNEGSKA (reference sequence). The ends were cut back, 0 bases at V and 4 bases at J, with 15 bases in the middle. This CDR3 comprises 15 residues. CDR3 bases: TGCAGTGCTAGAGATCTAAGAGGCCGACGCTATGGCTACACCTTC. Its translation: CSARDLRGRRYGYTF.

The chain joins TRBV20-1 to TRBJ2-1, with D possibly TRBD2 on 6 matching bases. The CDR3 totals 15 residues. Germline assignment: CDR1 DFQATT and CDR2 SNEGSKA (reference sequence). V shed 2 bases and J shed 0 bases, with 11 bases lying between them. CDR3 in DNA: TGCAGTGCTAGAACGCGGGGCAGCTCCTACAATGAGCAGTTCTTC. Its protein product is CSARTRGSSYNEQFF.

The chain combines TRBV20-1 with TRBJ2-1; the match to TRBD2 covers 10 bases. The CDR3 extends over 14 amino acids. V was pared by 4 bases and J by 4 bases, with 4 bases of the junction left unmatched. Germline-derived CDR1 and CDR2 are DFQATT and SNEGSKA (reference sequence). The CDR3 spells CSATRTSGYNEQFF. The CDR3 bases are TGCAGTGCTACCCGGACTAGCGGTTACAATGAGCAGTTCTTC.

This rearrangement joins TRBV20-1 to TRBJ1-2; TRBD1 matches at 9 bases. V lost 7 bases and J lost 1; bases outside the gene matches: 10. Germline V CDR1 and CDR2: DFQATT, SNEGSKA (reference sequence). This CDR3 has 15 residues. CDR3 region: CSGSPGQGINYGYTF. For the CDR3, the DNA is TGCAGTGGTTCGCCGGGACAGGGCATTAACTATGGCTACACCTTC.

The chain recombines TRBV12-3 or TRBV12-4 with TRBJ2-5; 7 bases align to TRBD1. The J call could be wrong; TRBJ2-7 is a better fit for the DNA end. This CDR3 is 13 amino acids long. The CDR3 DNA sequence: TGTGCCAGCCAGGGGGACGGTGGATACGAGCAGTACTTC. Protein sequence: CASQGDGGYEQYF.

The rearrangement links TRBV29-1 to TRBJ1-1; D not certain. Germline lookup yields CDR1 SQVTM and CDR2 ANQGSEA. This CDR3 is built from 14 residues. With 2 bases removed from V and 1 base from J, the gap between germline ends came to 11 bases. This chain's CDR3 is CSVERAGPNTEAFF. For the CDR3, the DNA is TGCAGCGTTGAAAGGGCAGGCCCGAACACTGAAGCTTTCTTT.

The table lists this clonotype with a count of one. V usage is TRBV4-3 and J usage is TRBJ2-7; TRBD2 matches 9 bases. Germline V lookup: CDR1 LGHNA, CDR2 YSLEER. V gave up 0 bases and J gave up 6 bases; unmatched junction bases: 6. The length of the CDR3 is 15 residues. CDR3 in amino acids: CASSQDLSGGLEQYF. Here the CDR3 DNA reads TGCGCCAGCAGCCAAGATTTAAGCGGGGGGCTCGAGCAGTACTTC.

The gene calls are TRBV30 and TRBJ1-2; no firm D call. CDR1 is GTSNPN, CDR2 SVGIG, per germline (reference sequence). CDR3 length equals 11 residues. V was cut by 2 bases and J by 5 bases, with 6 bases left in between. This CDR3 is CAWSFLYGYTF. DNA of the CDR3: TGTGCCTGGAGTTTCTTGTATGGCTACACCTTC.

The chain employs TRBV4-3 and TRBJ1-1; a possible D gene is TRBD1 (5 bases). Looked up from germline, CDR1 is LGHNA and CDR2 is YSLEER. The CDR3 spans 13 residues. V dropped 4 bases and J dropped 1 base, with 7 bases sitting between them. CDR3 nucleotides: TGCGCCAGCAGCCGAGGGACGAACACTGAAGCTTTCTTT. This codes for CASSRGTNTEAFF.

The chain couples TRBV6-1 to TRBJ2-4, with D perhaps matching TRBD2 (7 bases). The J call is uncertain, as TRBJ2-5 better fits the DNA end. The CDR3 sequence is 16 residues long. Germline V CDR1 and CDR2: MNHNS, SASEGT. The CDR3 is CASSESPGGQMETQYF. The CDR3 nucleotides read TGTGCCAGCAGTGAATCCCCGGGGGGCCAAATGGAGACCCAGTACTTC.

In its sample, this clonotype was seen once. This rearrangement joins TRBV28 to TRBJ2-1; a weak D match, TRBD2 (6 bases). Germline CDR1 MDHEN, CDR2 SYDVKM. The V end lost 5 bases, the J end lost 4 bases, and 12 bases lay between the germline ends. The CDR3 is made up of 14 amino acids. The CDR3 loop reads CASSVPGEYNEQFF. CDR3 DNA sequence: TGTGCCAGCAGTGTTCCGGGGGAATACAATGAGCAGTTCTTC.

There are a few counts of this clonotype. J is TRBJ2-4 and V is TRBV4-2; 7 bases agree with TRBD1. Per germline, CDR1 LGHNA and CDR2 YNFKEQ. Trimming took 1 base from V and 9 from J; bases not matched to a gene: 6. There are 14 residues in the CDR3. CDR3 region: CASSQGQGDGIQYF. Here the CDR3 DNA reads TGTGCCAGCAGCCAAGGGCAGGGGGATGGCATTCAGTACTTC.

The CDR3 nucleotides read TGCAGCGTTGCACTAGCGGGGTTTCCCTACGAGCAGTACTTC. This gives the protein CSVALAGFPYEQYF. This sequence joins TRBV29-1 and TRBJ2-7; 10 nucleotides line up with TRBD2. The CDR3 sequence is 14 residues long. CDR1 and CDR2 (germline): SQVTM, ANQGSEA. J lost 2 bases, V lost 4 bases, and 5 bases had no gene match.

The rearrangement joins TRBV5-1 to TRBJ1-1, with D tentatively TRBD1 (5 bases). V was trimmed by 4 bases and J by 7 bases, leaving 14 bases between them. This CDR3 contains 13 residues. Per the germline V gene, CDR1 is SGHRS and CDR2 is YFSETQ. In DNA, the CDR3 is TGCGCCAGCAGCCCAGGACAACGACATGAAGCTTTCTTT. This gives the protein CASSPGQRHEAFF.

J is TRBJ1-6 and V is TRBV14; TRBD1 might be the D (5 bases). This CDR3 is 15 amino acids long. Germline CDR1 SGHDN, CDR2 FVKESK. Trimming took 3 bases from V and 4 from J, leaving 10 bases between them. The CDR3 coding sequence is TGTGCCAGCAGCCAGTCGGGACGGTATAATTCACCCCTCCACTTT. This sequence encodes CASSQSGRYNSPLHF. Looking up the rest from reference TRBV14 and TRBJ1-6 gives the full variable domain: EAGVTQFPSHSVIEKGQTVTLRCDPISGHDNLYWYRRVMGKEIKFLLHFVKESKQDESGMPNNRFLAERTGGTYSTLKVQPAELEDSGVYFCASSQSGRYNSPLHFGNGTRLTVT.